This T cell receptor beta chain came from a study of vaccination and CD4 T cells after COVID-19. Treatment here: roughly 11-day PBMC culture with coronavirus spike peptide pools or control peptides (ViraFEST assay). Germline V gene data show CDR1 as DFQATT and CDR2 as SNEGSKA (reference sequence). This CDR3 has 15 residues. V lost 6 bases, J lost 3 bases, and 11 bases stayed unmatched. Whole-study findings and limits: It was found that, in convalescent patients, 304 of 307 vaccine-specific clones were spike mono-reactive.

In this sample, this clonotype turned up a few times. Antigen specificity is unknown. The Oncomine TCR Beta short-read assay was applied to DNA of cultured CD4+ T cells. TCRdb re-analysed the PCR reads in MiXCR, keeping a single row per CDR3 protein. The sample has more than 13,000 distinct CDR3 sequences; around 30% are singletons. Sequencing used cultured CD4+ T cells from blood. This chain links TRBV20-1 with TRBJ2-3, with 8 bases lining up with TRBD2. This clonotype was sampled from a human donor with COVID-19. CDR3 DNA: TGCAGTGCGATGAGCGGGGGTCAAACAACAGATACGCAGTATTTT. It is translated as CSAMSGGQTTDTQYF.